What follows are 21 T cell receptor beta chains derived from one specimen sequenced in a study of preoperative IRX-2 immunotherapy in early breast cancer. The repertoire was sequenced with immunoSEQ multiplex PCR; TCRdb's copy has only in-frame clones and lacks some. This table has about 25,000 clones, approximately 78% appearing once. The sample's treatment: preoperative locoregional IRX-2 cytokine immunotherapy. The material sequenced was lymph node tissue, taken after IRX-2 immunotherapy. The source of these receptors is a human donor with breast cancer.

CDR3 nucleotides: TGCGCCAGCAGCCCACTACACGGAGGGCGTCAGCCCCAGCATTTT. Its translation is CASSPLHGGRQPQHF. J is TRBJ1-5 and V is TRBV5-1; D unclear. In germline, CDR1 is SGHRS, CDR2 YFSETQ. The V end was cut by 4 bases, the J end by 6 bases, with 17 bases between. The CDR3 loop spans 15 amino acids.

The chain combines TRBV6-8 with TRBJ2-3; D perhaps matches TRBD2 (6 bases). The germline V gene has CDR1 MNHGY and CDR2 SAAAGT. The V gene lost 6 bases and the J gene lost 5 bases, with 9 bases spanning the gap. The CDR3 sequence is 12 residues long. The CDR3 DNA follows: TGTGCCAGCAGCTCGCGGGGAGATACGCAGTATTTT. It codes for CASSSRGDTQYF.

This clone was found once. CDR3 sequence: CASSGGQKETQYF. The CDR3 region has the DNA TGTGCCAGTAGCGGGGGACAGAAAGAGACCCAGTACTTC. V and J are TRBV19 and TRBJ2-5, with D possibly being TRBD1 (7 bases). Trimming pared 6 bases from V and 3 bases from J, leaving 11 bases between. This CDR3 contains 13 residues. Germline lookup yields CDR1 LNHDA and CDR2 SQIVND (reference sequence).

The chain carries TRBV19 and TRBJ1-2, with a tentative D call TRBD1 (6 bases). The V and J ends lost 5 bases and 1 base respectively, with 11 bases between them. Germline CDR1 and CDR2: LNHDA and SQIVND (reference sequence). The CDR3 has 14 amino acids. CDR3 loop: CASSLDSINYGYTF. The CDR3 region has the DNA TGTGCCAGTAGTTTGGACAGTATTAACTATGGCTACACCTTC.

The CDR3 DNA reads TGTGCCACCAGCAGAGGCTACGGACAGGGGCCTTTAAACTATGGCTACACCTTC. Translating gives CATSRGYGQGPLNYGYTF. The chain couples TRBV15 to TRBJ1-2; TRBD1 aligns across 9 bases. The CDR3 has 18 amino acids. Germline trimming cut 1 base from V and 2 bases from J; bases unmatched to any gene: 11. Per germline, CDR1 LNHNV and CDR2 YYDKDF (reference sequence).

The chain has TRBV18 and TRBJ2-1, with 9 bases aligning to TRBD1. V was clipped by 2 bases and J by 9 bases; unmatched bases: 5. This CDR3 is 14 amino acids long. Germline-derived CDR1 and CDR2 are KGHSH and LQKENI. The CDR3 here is CASSPGTGLGEQFF. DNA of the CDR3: TGTGCCAGCTCACCAGGGACAGGGTTGGGTGAGCAGTTCTTC. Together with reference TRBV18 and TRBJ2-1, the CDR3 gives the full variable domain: NAGVMQNPRHLVRRRGQEARLRCSPMKGHSHVYWYRQLPEEGLKFMVYLQKENIIDESGMPKERFSAEFPKEGPSILRIQQVVRGDSAAYFCASSPGTGLGEQFFGPGTRLTVL.

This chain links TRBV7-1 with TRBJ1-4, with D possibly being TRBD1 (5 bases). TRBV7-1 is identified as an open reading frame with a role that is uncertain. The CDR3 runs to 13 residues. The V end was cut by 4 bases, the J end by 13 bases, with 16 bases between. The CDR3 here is CASSLERGSGLFF. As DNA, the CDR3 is TGTGCCAGCAGCTTAGAGAGGGGTTCAGGACTGTTTTTT.

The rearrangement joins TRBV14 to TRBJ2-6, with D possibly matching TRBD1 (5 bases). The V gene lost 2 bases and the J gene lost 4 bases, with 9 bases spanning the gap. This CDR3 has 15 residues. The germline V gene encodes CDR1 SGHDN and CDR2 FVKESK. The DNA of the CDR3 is TGTGCCAGCAGCCAATCAGGGTCCGGGGCCAACGTCCTGACTTTC. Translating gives CASSQSGSGANVLTF.

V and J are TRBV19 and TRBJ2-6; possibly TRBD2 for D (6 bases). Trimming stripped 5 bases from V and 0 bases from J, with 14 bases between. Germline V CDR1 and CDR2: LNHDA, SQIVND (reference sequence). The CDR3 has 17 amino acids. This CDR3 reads CASSAGTGVSGANVLTF. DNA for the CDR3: TGTGCCAGTAGTGCCGGGACGGGGGTCTCTGGGGCCAACGTCCTGACTTTC.

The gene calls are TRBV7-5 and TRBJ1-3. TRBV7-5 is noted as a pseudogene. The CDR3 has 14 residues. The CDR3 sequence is CASSTTKGGNTIYF. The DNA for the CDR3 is TGTGCCAGCAGCACGACGAAGGGAGGAAACACCATATATTTT.

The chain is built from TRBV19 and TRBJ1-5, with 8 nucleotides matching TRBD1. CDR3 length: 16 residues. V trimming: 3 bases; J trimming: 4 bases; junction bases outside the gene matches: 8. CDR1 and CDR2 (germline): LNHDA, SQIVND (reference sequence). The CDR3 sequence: CASSIFGQGLNQPQHF. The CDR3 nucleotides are TGTGCCAGTAGTATTTTCGGACAGGGACTAAATCAGCCCCAGCATTTT.

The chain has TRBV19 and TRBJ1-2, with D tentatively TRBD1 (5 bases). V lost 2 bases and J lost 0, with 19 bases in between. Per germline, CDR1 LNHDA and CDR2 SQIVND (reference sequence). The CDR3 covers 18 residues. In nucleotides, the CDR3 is TGTGCCAGTAGTATACTCAACCTCAGACAGAGAGCTAACTATGGCTACACCTTC. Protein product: CASSILNLRQRANYGYTF.

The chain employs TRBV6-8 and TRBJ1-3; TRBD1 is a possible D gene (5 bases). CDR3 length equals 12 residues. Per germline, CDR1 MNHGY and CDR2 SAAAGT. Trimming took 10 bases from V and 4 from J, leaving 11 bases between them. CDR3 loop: CAIAGTGNTIYF. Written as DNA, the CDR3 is TGTGCCATCGCAGGGACGGGAAACACCATATATTTT.

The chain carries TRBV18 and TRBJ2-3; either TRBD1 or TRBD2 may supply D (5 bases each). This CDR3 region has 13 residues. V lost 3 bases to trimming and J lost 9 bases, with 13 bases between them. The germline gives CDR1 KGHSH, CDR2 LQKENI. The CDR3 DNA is TGTGCCAGCTCACCCCTGGGGGATGGGACGCAGTATTTT. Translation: CASSPLGDGTQYF.

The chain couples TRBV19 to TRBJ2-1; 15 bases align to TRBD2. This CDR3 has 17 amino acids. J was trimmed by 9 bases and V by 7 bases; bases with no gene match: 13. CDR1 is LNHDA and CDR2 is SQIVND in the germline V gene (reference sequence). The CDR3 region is CASMRSGLAGGRSEQFF. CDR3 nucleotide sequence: TGTGCCAGTATGCGGTCGGGACTAGCGGGGGGCCGCAGTGAGCAGTTCTTC.

CDR3 nucleotides: TGTGCCAGTAGAATGACTAGCGGGGGACAAGAGACCCAGTACTTC. Translated: CASRMTSGGQETQYF. The chain joins TRBV19 to TRBJ2-5; 12 bases are shared with TRBD2. The CDR3 loop spans 15 amino acids. Per germline, CDR1 LNHDA and CDR2 SQIVND (reference sequence). Unmatched junction bases numbered 4, after V lost 6 bases and J lost 2 bases.

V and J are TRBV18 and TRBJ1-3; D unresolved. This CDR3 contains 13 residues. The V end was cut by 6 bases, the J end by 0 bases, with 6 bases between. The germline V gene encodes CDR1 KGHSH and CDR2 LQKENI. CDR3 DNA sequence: TGTGCCAGCTCCGACGTCTCTGGAAACACCATATATTTT. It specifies CASSDVSGNTIYF.

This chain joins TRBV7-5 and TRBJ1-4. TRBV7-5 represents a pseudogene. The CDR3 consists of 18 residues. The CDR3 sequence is CASSSQRKTWEVDEKLFF. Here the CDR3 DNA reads TGTGCCAGCAGCTCCCAACGGAAGACTTGGGAGGTTGATGAAAAACTGTTTTTT.

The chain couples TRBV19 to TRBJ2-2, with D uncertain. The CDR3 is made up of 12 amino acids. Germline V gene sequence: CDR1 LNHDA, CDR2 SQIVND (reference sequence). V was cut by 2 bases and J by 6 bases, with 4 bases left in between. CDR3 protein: CASSIYSGELFF. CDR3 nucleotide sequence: TGTGCCAGTAGTATATATTCCGGGGAGCTGTTTTTT. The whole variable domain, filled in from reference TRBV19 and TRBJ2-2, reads DGGITQSPKYLFRKEGQNVTLSCEQNLNHDAMYWYRQDPGQGLRLIYYSQIVNDFQKGDIAEGYSVSREKKESFPLTVTSAQKNPTAFYLCASSIYSGELFFGEGSRLTVL.

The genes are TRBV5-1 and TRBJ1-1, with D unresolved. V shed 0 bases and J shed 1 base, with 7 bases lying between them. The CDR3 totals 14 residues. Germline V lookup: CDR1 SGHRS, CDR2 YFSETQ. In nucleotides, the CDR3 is TGCGCCAGCAGCTTGGCGGTTACGAACACTGAAGCTTTCTTT. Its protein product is CASSLAVTNTEAFF. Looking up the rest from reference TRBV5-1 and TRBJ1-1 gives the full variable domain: KAGVTQTPRYLIKTRGQQVTLSCSPISGHRSVSWYQQTPGQGLQFLFEYFSETQRNKGNFPGRFSGRQFSNSRSEMNVSTLELGDSALYLCASSLAVTNTEAFFGQGTRLTVV.

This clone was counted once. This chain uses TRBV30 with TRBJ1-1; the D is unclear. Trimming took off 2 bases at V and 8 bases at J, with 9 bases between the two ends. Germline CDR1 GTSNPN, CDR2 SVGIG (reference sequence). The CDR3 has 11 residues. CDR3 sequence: CAWSLQREAFF. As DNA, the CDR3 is TGTGCCTGGAGTCTACAGAGGGAAGCTTTCTTT.